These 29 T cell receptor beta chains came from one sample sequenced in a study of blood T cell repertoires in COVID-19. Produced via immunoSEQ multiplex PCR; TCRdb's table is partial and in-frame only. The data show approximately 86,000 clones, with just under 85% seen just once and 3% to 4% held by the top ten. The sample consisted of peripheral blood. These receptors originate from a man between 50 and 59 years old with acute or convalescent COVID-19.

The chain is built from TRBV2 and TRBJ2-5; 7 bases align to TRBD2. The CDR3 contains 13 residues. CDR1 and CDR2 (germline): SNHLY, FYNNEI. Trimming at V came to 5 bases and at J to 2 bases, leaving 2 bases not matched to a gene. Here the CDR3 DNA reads TGTGCCAGCAGTTGGACTAGACAAGAGACCCAGTACTTC. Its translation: CASSWTRQETQYF.

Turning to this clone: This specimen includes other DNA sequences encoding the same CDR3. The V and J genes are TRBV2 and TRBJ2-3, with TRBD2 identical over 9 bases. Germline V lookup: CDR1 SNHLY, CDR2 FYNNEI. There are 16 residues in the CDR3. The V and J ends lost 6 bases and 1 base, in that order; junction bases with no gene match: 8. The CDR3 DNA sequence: TGTGCCAGCAGCGTTCTAGCGGGGCGCCGCACAGATACGCAGTATTTT. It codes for CASSVLAGRRTDTQYF.

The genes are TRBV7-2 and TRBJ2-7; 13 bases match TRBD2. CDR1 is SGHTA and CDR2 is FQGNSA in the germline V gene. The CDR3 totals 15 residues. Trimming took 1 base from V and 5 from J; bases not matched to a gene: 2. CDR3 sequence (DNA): TGTGCCAGCAGCTTAGTTGGGACTAGCGGGAACGAGCAGTACTTC. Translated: CASSLVGTSGNEQYF.

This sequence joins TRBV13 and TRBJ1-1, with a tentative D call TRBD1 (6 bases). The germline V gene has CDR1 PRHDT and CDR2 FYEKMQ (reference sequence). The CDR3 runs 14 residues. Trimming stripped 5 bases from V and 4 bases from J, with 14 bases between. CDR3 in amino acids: CASSNQEGGTEAFF. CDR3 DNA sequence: TGTGCCAGCAGCAACCAAGAAGGGGGCACTGAAGCTTTCTTT.

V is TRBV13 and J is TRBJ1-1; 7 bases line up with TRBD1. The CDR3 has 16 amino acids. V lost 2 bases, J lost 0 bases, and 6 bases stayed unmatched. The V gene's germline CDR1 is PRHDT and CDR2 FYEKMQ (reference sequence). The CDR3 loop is CASSLITGELNTEAFF. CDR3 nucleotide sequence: TGTGCCAGCAGCTTAATCACAGGGGAGCTGAACACTGAAGCTTTCTTT.

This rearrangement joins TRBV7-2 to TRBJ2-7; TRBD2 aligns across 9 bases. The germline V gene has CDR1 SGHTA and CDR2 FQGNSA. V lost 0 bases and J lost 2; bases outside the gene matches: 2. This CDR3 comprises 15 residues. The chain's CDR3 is CASSLAASGTYEQYF. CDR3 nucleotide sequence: TGTGCCAGCAGCTTAGCGGCTAGCGGGACCTACGAGCAGTACTTC.

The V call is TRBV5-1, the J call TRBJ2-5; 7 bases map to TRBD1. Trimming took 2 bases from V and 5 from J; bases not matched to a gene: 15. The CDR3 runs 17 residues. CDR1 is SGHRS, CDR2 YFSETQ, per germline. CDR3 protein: CASSLGQAEGLRETQYF. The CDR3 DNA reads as TGCGCCAGCAGCTTAGGACAGGCGGAAGGCCTACGGGAGACCCAGTACTTC.

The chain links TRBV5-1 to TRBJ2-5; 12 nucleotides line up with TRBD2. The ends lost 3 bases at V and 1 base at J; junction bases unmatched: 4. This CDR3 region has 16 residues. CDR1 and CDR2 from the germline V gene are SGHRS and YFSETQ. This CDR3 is CASSSSGRASQETQYF. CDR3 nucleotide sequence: TGCGCCAGCAGCTCTAGCGGGAGGGCCTCCCAAGAGACCCAGTACTTC.

This chain's CDR3 is CAGGRGGHDYGYTF. DNA for the CDR3: TGTGCCGGAGGGAGGGGGGGGCACGACTATGGCTACACCTTC. The rearrangement links TRBV30 to TRBJ1-2, with D maybe TRBD1 (6 bases). CDR3 length: 14 amino acids. Germline CDR1 GTSNPN, CDR2 SVGIG (reference sequence). Trimming stripped 8 bases from V and 3 bases from J, with 19 bases between. The whole variable domain, filled in from reference TRBV30 and TRBJ1-2, reads SQTIHQWPATLVQPVGSPLSLECTVEGTSNPNLYWYRQAAGRGLQLLFYSVGIGQISSEVPQNLSASRPQDRQFILSSKKLLLSDSGFYLCAGGRGGHDYGYTFGSGTRLTVV.

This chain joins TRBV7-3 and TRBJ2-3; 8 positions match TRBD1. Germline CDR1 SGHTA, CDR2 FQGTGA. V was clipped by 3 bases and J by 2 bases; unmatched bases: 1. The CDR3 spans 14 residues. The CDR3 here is CASSLDRATDTQYF. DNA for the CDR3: TGTGCCAGCAGCTTGGACAGGGCCACAGATACGCAGTATTTT.

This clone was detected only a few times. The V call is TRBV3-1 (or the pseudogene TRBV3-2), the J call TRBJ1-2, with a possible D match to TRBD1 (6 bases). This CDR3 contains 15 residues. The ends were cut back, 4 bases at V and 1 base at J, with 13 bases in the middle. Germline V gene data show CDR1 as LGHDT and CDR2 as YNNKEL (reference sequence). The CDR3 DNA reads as TGTGCCAGCAGCCCGACAGGTCTCAGTAACTATGGCTACACCTTC. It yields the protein CASSPTGLSNYGYTF.

CDR3 in DNA: TGTGCCAGCAGCCCCGCCCCGAGGGTAGCGTTAGGTTTGGAGACCCAGTACTTC. Translating gives CASSPAPRVALGLETQYF. The rearrangement links TRBV7-2 to TRBJ2-5; D might be TRBD2 (5 bases). This CDR3 has 18 amino acids. Per the germline V gene, CDR1 is SGHTA and CDR2 is FQGNSA. The V end was cut by 5 bases, the J end by 5 bases, with 27 bases between.

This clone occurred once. This CDR3 reads CASSMREPNTEAFF. The CDR3 DNA is TGTGCCAGTAGTATGCGGGAACCGAACACTGAAGCTTTCTTT. This chain joins TRBV19 and TRBJ1-1, with unresolved D. Trimming shortened V by 3 bases and J by 1 base, and 9 bases separated the two germline ends. Germline values: CDR1 LNHDA, CDR2 SQIVND (reference sequence). This CDR3 is 14 amino acids long.

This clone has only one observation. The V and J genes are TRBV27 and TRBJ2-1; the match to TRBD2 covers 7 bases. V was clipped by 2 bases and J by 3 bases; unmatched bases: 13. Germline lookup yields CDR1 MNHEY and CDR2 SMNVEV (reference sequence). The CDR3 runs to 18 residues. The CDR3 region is CASSLTAAWEGFYNEQFF. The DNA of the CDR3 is TGTGCCAGCAGTTTAACTGCTGCGTGGGAGGGGTTCTACAATGAGCAGTTCTTC.

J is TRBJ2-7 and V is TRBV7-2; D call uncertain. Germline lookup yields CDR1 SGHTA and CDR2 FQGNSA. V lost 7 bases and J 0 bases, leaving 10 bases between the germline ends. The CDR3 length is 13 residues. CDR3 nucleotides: TGTGCCAGCACCAGTACCAGCTCCTACGAGCAGTACTTC. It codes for CASTSTSSYEQYF.

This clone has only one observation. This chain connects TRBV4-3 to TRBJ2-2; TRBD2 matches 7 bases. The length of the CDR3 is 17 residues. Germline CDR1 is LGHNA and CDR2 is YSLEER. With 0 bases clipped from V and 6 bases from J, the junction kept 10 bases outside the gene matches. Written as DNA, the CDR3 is TGCGCCAGCAGCCAAGATCGGGCCGGGGGAGGGGCCGGGGAGCTGTTTTTT. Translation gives CASSQDRAGGGAGELFF.

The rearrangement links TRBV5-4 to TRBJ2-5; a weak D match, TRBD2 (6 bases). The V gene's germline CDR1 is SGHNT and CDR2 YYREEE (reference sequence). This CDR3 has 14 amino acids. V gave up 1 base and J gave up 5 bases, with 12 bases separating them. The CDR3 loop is CASSLTGSGETQYF. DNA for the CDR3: TGTGCCAGCAGCTTGACCGGGAGTGGCGAGACCCAGTACTTC.

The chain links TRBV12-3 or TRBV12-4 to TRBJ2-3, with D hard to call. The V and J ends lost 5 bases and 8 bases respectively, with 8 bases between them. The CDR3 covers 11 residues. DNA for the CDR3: TGTGCCAGCAGTCCCGGTGGTACGCAGTATTTT. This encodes CASSPGGTQYF.

The CDR3, as DNA: TGCAGCGTTGAAGATCGGCAAGGCGGGATCTTTCACGAGCAGTACTTC. Translating it yields CSVEDRQGGIFHEQYF. The J gene is TRBJ2-7, the V gene TRBV29-1; possibly TRBD2 for D (6 bases). Germline V gene sequence: CDR1 SQVTM, CDR2 ANQGSEA. The CDR3 has 16 amino acids. Trimming took off 0 bases at V and 5 bases at J, with 20 bases between the two ends.

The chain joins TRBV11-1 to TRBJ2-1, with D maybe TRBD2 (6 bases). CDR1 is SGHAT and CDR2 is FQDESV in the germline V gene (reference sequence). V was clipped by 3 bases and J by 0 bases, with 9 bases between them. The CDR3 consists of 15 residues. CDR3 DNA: TGTGCCAGCAGCTTGTCCGGGAGCTCCTACAATGAGCAGTTCTTC. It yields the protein CASSLSGSSYNEQFF.

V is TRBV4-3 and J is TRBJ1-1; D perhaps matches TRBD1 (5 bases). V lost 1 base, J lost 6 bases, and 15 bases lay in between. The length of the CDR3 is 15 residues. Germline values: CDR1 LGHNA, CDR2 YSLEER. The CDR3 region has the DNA TGCGCCAGCAGCCAAGGTCGAACGGGGACTTCTGAAGCTTTCTTT. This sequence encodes CASSQGRTGTSEAFF.

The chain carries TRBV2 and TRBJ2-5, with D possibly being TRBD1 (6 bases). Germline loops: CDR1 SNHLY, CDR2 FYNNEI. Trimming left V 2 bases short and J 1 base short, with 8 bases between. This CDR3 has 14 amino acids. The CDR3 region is CASSEQGPQETQYF. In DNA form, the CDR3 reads TGTGCCAGCAGTGAACAGGGGCCCCAAGAGACCCAGTACTTC.

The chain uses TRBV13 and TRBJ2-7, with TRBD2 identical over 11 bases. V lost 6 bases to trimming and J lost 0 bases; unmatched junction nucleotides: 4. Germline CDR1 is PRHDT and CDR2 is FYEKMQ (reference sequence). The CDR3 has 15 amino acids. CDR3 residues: CASRGTSGSSYEQYF. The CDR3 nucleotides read TGTGCCAGCAGGGGGACTAGCGGAAGCTCCTACGAGCAGTACTTC.

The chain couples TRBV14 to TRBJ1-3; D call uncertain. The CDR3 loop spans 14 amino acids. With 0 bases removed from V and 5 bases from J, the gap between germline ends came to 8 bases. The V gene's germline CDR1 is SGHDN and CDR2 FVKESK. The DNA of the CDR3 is TGTGCCAGCAGCCAAGATCAGGTCCGAAACACCATATATTTT. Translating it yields CASSQDQVRNTIYF.

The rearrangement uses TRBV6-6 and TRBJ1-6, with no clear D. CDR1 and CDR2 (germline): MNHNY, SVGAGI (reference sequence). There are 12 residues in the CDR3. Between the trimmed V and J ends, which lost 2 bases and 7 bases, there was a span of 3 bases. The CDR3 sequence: CASSYRNSPLHF. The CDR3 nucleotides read TGTGCCAGCAGTTACCGGAATTCACCCCTCCACTTT.

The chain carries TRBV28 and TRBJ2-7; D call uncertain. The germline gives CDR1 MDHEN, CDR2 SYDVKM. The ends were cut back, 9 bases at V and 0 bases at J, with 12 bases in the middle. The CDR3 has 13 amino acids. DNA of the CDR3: TGTGCCAGTCGCGACACTTCCTCCTACGAGCAGTACTTC. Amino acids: CASRDTSSYEQYF.

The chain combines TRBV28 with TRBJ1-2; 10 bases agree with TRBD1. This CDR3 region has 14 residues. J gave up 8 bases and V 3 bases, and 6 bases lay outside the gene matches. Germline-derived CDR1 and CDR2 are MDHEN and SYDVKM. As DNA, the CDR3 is TGTGCCAGCAGTTTGGGGACAGGGGAAAGGGGCTACACCTTC. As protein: CASSLGTGERGYTF.

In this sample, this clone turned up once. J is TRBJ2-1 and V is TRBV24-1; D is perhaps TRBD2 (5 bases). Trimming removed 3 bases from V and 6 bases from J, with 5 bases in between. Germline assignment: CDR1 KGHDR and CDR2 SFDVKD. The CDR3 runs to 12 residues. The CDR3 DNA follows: TGTGCCACCAGTGATCGGGGCAATGAGCAGTTCTTC. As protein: CATSDRGNEQFF.

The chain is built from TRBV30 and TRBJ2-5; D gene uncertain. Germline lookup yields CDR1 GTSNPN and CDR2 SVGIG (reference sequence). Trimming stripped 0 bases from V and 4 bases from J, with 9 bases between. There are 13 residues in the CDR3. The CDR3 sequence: CAWSVTPRETQYF. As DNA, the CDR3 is TGTGCCTGGAGTGTAACTCCCCGAGAGACCCAGTACTTC.